This TCR beta chain originates from a study of early T cells in non-severe SARS-CoV-2 infection. Study-level information: Sequencing used unsorted whole-blood bulk RNA, so chains lack pairing. Study-wide results and limits: VDJdb matching, biased toward anti-spike CD8 responses, missed private and CD4 specificities.

The protocol attached unique molecular identifiers to individual cDNA molecules. MiXCR, applied by TCRdb to the 5' RACE reads, yields one record per CDR3 protein. In the table there are about 61,000 distinct CDR3 sequences, 10% to 14% of which are singletons. The CDR3 length is 15 residues. The germline V gene has CDR1 SGHAT and CDR2 FQNNGV. With respect to this clonotype: Its matching antigen is unknown. A single base separates this from a much larger clone, so it may be a read error.

This clonotype was obtained from an adult who was a healthcare worker with PCR-confirmed SARS-CoV-2 infection or an uninfected control (not recorded which). Sequenced material: whole blood. The rearrangement uses TRBV11-2 and TRBJ2-7; D is perhaps TRBD2 (7 bases). Written as DNA, the CDR3 is TGTGTCAGCAGCTGGCTTGTGGGGGGGCCAAACGAGCAGTACTTC. It is translated as CVSSWLVGGPNEQYF.